This T cell receptor (beta chain) was retrieved from a study of cytomegalovirus exposure and HLA in healthy donors. The V gene lost 1 base and the J gene lost 0 bases, with 7 bases spanning the gap. This CDR3 comprises 16 residues. Per the germline V gene, CDR1 is SGHTA and CDR2 is FQGNSA. PCR primers comprised 60 Vbeta and 13 Jbeta primers. Clones were sequenced by immunoSEQ multiplex PCR, and TCRdb holds only the in-frame ones, with some missing. The sample comprises 65,000 to 90,000 clones, 78% of which are singletons, and 8% to 9.5% rests with the top ten. Sequences were obtained from PBMCs. This clonotype was sampled from a middle-aged woman in good health and CMV-seropositive. The chain links TRBV7-2 to TRBJ1-6, with a weak D call TRBD1 (5 bases). The CDR3 here is CASSLDGGSYNSPLHF. The CDR3 DNA reads as TGTGCCAGCAGCTTAGACGGGGGCTCCTATAATTCACCCCTCCACTTT.